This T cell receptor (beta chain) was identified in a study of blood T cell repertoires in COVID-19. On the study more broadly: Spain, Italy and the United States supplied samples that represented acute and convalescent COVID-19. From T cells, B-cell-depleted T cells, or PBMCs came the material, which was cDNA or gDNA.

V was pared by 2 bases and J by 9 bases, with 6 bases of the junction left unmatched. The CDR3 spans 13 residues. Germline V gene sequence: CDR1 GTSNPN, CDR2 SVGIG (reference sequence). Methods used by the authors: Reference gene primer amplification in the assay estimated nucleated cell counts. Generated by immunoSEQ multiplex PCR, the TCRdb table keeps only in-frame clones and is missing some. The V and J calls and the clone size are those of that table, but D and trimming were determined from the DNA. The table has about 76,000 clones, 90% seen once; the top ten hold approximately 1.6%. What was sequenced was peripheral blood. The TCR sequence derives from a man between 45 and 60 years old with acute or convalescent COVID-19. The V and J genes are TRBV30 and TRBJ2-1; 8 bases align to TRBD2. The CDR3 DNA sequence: TGTGCCTGGAGTCACGGGGGGGCGAGTGAGCAGTTCTTC. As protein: CAWSHGGASEQFF. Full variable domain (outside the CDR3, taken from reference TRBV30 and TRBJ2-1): SQTIHQWPATLVQPVGSPLSLECTVEGTSNPNLYWYRQAAGRGLQLLFYSVGIGQISSEVPQNLSASRPQDRQFILSSKKLLLSDSGFYLCAWSHGGASEQFFGPGTRLTVL.